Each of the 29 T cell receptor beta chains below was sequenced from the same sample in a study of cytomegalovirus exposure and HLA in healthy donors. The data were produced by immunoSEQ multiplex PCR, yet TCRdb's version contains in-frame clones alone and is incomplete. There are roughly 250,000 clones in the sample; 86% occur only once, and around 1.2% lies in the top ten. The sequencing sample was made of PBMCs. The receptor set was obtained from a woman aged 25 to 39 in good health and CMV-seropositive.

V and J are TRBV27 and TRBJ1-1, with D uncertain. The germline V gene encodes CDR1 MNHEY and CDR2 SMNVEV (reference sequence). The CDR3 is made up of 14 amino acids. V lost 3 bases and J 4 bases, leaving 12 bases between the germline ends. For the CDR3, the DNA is TGTGCCAGCAGTTTGGTCATTGGCGGCACTGAAGCTTTCTTT. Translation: CASSLVIGGTEAFF.

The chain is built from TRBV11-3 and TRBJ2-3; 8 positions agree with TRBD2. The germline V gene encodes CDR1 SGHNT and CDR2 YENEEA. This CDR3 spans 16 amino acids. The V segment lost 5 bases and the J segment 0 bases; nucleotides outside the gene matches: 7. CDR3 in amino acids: CASSRLAGLSTDTQYF. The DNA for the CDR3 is TGTGCCAGCAGCCGGTTAGCGGGGTTAAGCACAGATACGCAGTATTTT.

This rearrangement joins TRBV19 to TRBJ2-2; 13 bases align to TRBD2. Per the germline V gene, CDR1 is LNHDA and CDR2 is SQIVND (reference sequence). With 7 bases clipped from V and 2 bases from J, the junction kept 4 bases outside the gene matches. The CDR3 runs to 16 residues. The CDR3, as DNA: TGTGCCAGTAAGGGGACTAGCGGGACCAACACCGGGGAGCTGTTTTTT. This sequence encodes CASKGTSGTNTGELFF.

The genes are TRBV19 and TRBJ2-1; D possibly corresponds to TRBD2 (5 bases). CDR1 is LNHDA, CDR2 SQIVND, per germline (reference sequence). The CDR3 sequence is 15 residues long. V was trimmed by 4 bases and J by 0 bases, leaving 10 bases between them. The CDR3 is CASSRTYLSYNEQFF. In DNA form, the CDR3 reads TGTGCCAGTAGTAGGACTTACCTCTCCTACAATGAGCAGTTCTTC.

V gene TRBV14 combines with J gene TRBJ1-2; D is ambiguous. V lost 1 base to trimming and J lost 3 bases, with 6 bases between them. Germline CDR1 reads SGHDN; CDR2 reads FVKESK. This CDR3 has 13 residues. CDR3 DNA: TGTGCCAGCAGCCAAGCTTCGGACTATGGCTACACCTTC. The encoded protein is CASSQASDYGYTF.

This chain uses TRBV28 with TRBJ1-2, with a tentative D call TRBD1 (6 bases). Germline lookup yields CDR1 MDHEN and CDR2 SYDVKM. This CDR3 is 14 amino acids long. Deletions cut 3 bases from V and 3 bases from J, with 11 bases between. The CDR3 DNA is TGTGCCAGCAGTTTTAGCAGGGGAGACTATGGCTACACCTTC. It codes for CASSFSRGDYGYTF.

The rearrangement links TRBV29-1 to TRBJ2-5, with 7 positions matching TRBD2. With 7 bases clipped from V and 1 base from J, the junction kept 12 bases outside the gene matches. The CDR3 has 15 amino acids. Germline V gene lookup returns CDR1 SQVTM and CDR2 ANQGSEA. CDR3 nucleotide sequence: TGCAGCGCTCCAAGGATGGGGAGGGCCCAAGAGACCCAGTACTTC. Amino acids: CSAPRMGRAQETQYF.

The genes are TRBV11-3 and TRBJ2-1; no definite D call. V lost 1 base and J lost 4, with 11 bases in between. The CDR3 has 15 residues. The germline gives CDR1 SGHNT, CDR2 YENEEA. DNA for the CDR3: TGTGCCAGCAGCTTAGGAATGCTAAAATACAATGAGCAGTTCTTC. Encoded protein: CASSLGMLKYNEQFF.

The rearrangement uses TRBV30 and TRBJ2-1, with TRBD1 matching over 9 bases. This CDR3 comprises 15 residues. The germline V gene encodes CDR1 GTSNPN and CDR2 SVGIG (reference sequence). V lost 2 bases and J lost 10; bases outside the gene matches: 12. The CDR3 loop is CAWSQTPGQGFEQFF. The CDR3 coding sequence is TGTGCCTGGAGTCAAACGCCGGGACAGGGTTTCGAGCAGTTCTTC.

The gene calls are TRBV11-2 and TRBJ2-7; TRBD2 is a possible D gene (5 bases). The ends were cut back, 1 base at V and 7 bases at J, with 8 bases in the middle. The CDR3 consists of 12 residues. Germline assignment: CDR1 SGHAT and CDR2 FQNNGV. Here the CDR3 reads CASSLVPGEQYF. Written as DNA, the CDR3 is TGTGCCAGCAGCTTAGTCCCGGGAGAGCAGTACTTC.

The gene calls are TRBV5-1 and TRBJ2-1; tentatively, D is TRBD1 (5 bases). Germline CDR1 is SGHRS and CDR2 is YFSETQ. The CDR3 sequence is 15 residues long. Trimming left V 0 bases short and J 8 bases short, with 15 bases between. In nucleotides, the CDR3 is TGCGCCAGCAGCTTGGCAGGGCGAAGTCGGGATGAGCAGTTCTTC. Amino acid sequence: CASSLAGRSRDEQFF.

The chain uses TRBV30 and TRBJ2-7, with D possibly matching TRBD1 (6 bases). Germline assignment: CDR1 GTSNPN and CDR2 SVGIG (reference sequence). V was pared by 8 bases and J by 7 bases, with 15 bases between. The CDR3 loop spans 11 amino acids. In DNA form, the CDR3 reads TGTGCCCACCTCAGGGGCACGGAGCAGTACTTC. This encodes CAHLRGTEQYF.

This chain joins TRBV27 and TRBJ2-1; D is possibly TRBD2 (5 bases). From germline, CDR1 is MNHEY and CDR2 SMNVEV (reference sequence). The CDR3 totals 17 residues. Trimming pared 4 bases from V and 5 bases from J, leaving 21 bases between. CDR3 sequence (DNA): TGTGCCAGCAGTTCCCCGTATAAAGGGAGTGTCGACAATGAGCAGTTCTTC. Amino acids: CASSSPYKGSVDNEQFF.

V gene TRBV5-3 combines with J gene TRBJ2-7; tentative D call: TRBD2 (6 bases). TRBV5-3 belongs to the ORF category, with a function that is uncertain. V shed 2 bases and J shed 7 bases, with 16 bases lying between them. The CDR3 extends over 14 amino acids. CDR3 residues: CARSLSGGGWEQYF. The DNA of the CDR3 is TGTGCCAGAAGCTTATCCGGGGGAGGCTGGGAGCAGTACTTC.

The CDR3 region is CASSMERGRQPQHF. CDR3 sequence (DNA): TGTGCCAGCTCAATGGAGAGAGGGCGGCAGCCCCAGCATTTT. The chain couples TRBV11-2 to TRBJ1-5; D is undetermined. The CDR3 loop spans 14 amino acids. V was clipped by 8 bases and J by 7 bases, with 18 bases between them. CDR1 and CDR2 (germline): SGHAT, FQNNGV.

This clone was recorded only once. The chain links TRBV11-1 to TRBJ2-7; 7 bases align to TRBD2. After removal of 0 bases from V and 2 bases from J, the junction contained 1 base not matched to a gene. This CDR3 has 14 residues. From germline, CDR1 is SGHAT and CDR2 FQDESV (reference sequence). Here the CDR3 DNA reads TGTGCCAGCAGCTTAGCGAGCGGGGCCTACGAGCAGTACTTC. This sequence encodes CASSLASGAYEQYF.

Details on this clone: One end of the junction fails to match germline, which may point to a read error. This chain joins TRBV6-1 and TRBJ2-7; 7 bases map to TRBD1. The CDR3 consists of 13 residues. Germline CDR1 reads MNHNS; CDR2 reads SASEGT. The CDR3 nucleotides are TGTGCCAGCAGCGAAGACAGGGCGAACGAGCAGTACTTC. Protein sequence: CASSEDRANEQYF.

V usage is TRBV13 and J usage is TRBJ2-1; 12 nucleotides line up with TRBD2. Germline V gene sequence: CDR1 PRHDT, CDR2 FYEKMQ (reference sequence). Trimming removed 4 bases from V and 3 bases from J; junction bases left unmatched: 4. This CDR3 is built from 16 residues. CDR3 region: CASSSLAGGSYNEQFF. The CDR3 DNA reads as TGTGCCAGCAGCTCCCTAGCGGGAGGGAGCTACAATGAGCAGTTCTTC. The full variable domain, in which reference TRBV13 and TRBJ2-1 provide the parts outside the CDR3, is AAGVIQSPRHLIKEKRETATLKCYPIPRHDTVYWYQQGPGQDPQFLISFYEKMQSDKGSIPDRFSAQQFSDYHSELNMSSLELGDSALYFCASSSLAGGSYNEQFFGPGTRLTVL.

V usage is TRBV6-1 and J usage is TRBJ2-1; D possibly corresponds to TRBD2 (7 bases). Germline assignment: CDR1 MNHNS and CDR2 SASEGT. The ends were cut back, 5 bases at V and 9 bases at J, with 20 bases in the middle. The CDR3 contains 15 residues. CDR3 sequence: CASSRGAGESGEQFF. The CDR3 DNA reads TGTGCCAGCAGTCGGGGGGCGGGAGAGAGCGGTGAGCAGTTCTTC.

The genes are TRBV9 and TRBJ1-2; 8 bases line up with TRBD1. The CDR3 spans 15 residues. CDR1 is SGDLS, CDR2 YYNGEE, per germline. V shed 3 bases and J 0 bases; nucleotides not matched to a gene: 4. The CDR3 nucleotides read TGTGCCAGCAGCGAGGGACAGGCTTCTAACTATGGCTACACCTTC. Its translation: CASSEGQASNYGYTF. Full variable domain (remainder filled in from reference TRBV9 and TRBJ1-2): DSGVTQTPKHLITATGQRVTLRCSPRSGDLSVYWYQQSLDQGLQFLIQYYNGEERAKGNILERFSAQQFPDLHSELNLSSLELGDSALYFCASSEGQASNYGYTFGSGTRLTVV.

The CDR3: CASSQGRTGVRYEQYF. The CDR3 DNA reads as TGTGCCAGCAGTCAAGGACGGACAGGAGTACGCTACGAGCAGTACTTC. This rearrangement joins TRBV27 to TRBJ2-7, with 7 bases matching TRBD1. Per the germline V gene, CDR1 is MNHEY and CDR2 is SMNVEV (reference sequence). The CDR3 is made up of 16 amino acids. V was pared by 5 bases and J by 3 bases, with 13 bases of the junction left unmatched.

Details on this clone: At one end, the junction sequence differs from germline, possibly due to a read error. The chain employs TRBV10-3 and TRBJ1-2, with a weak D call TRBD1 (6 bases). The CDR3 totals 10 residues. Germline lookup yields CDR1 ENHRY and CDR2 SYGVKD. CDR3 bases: TGTGCCACCCCGCGGCAATGGACAGCATTC. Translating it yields CATPRQWTAF.

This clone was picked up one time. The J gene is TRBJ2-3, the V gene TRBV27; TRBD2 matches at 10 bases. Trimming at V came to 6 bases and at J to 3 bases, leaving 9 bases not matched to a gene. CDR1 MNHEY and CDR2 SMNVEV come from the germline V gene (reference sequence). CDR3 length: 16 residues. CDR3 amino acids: CASSPAGGPETDTQYF. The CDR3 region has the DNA TGTGCCAGCAGCCCAGCGGGAGGGCCGGAAACAGATACGCAGTATTTT.

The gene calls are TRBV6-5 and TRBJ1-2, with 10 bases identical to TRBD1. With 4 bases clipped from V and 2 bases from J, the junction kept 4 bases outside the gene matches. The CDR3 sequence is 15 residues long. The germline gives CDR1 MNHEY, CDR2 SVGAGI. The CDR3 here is CASSSPGQGNYGYTF. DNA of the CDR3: TGTGCCAGCAGTTCGCCGGGACAGGGGAACTATGGCTACACCTTC.

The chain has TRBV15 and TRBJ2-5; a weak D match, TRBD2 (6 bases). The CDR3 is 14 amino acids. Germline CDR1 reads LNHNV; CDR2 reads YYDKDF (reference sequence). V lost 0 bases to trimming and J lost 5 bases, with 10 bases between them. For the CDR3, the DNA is TGTGCCACCAGCAGAGACAACAGCGGGGAGACCCAGTACTTC. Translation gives CATSRDNSGETQYF.

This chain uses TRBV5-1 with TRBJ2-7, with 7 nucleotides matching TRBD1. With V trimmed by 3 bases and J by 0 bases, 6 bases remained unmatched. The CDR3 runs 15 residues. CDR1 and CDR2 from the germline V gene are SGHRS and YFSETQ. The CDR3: CASSSGTVHSYEQYF. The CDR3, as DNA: TGCGCCAGCAGCTCCGGGACAGTCCACTCCTACGAGCAGTACTTC.

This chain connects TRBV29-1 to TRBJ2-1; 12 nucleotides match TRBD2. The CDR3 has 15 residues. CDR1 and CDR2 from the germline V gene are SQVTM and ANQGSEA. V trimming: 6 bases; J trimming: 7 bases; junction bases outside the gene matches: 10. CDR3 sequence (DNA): TGCAGCGTCGGCCCTAGCGGGAGGGCCGGGAATGAGCAGTTCTTC. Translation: CSVGPSGRAGNEQFF.

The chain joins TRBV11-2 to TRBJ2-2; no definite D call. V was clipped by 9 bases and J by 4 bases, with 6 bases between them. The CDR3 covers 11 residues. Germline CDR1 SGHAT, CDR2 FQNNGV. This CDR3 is CASLSTGELFF. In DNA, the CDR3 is TGTGCCAGTTTGAGCACCGGGGAGCTGTTTTTT.

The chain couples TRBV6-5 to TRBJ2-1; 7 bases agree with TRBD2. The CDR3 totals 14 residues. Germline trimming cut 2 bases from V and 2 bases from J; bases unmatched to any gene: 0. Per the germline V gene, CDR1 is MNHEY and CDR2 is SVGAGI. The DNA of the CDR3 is TGTGCCAGCAGTTACGGGAGGGCCTACAATGAGCAGTTCTTC. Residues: CASSYGRAYNEQFF.